The 3 T cell receptor beta chains reported below all come from one sample, sequenced in a study of T cells after somatic rescue of genetic block. Only in-frame clones appear in the TCRdb table, and some are missing; sequencing was by immunoSEQ multiplex PCR. Among roughly 13,000 clones listed, around 70% were seen once. Specimen: peripheral blood mononuclear cells (PBMCs). These receptors were taken from a boy aged 5-17 years.

In this sample, this clone turned up once. This chain links TRBV10-1 with TRBJ2-6; D is uncertain. The germline V gene encodes CDR1 WNHNN and CDR2 SYGVQD (reference sequence). With 6 bases removed from V and 0 bases from J, the gap between germline ends came to 6 bases. The CDR3 consists of 14 residues. The CDR3 is CASSLCSGANVLTF. CDR3 DNA sequence: TGCGCCAGCAGCCTTTGCTCTGGGGCCAACGTCCTGACTTTC.

The table lists this clone with a few counts. CDR3 bases: TGTGCCAGCAGCTTAGAGACAGGGTCTGAAGCTTTCTTT. Protein product: CASSLETGSEAFF. This chain joins TRBV7-3 and TRBJ1-1; TRBD1 aligns across 7 bases. The CDR3 is made up of 13 amino acids. CDR1 and CDR2 (germline): SGHTA, FQGTGA. V was clipped by 2 bases and J by 6 bases; unmatched bases: 3.

In this sample, this clone turned up a few times. The CDR3 reads CASSPHGQVNEAFF. For the CDR3, the DNA is TGTGCCAGCAGCCCACACGGACAGGTGAATGAAGCTTTCTTT. The chain uses TRBV28 and TRBJ1-1; 7 nucleotides line up with TRBD1. This CDR3 is 14 amino acids long. Trimming at V came to 6 bases and at J to 7 bases, leaving 11 bases not matched to a gene. Germline V gives CDR1 MDHEN, CDR2 SYDVKM.